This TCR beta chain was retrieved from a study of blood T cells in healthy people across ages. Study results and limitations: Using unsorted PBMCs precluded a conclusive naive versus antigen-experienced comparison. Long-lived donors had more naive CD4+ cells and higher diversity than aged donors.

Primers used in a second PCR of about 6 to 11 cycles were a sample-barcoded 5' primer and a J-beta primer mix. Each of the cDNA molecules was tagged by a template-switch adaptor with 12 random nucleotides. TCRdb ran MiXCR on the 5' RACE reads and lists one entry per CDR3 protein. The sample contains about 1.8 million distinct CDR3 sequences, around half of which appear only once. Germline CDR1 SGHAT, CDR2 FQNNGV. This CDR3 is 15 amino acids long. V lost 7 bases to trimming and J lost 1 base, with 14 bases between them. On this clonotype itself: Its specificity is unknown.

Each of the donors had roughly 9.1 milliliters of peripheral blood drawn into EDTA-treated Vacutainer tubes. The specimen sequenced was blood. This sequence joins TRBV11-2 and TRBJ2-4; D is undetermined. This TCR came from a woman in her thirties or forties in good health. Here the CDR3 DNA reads TGTGCCAGCAAGGCGGCAGATCGGGCCAAAAACATTCAGTACTTC. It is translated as CASKAADRAKNIQYF.